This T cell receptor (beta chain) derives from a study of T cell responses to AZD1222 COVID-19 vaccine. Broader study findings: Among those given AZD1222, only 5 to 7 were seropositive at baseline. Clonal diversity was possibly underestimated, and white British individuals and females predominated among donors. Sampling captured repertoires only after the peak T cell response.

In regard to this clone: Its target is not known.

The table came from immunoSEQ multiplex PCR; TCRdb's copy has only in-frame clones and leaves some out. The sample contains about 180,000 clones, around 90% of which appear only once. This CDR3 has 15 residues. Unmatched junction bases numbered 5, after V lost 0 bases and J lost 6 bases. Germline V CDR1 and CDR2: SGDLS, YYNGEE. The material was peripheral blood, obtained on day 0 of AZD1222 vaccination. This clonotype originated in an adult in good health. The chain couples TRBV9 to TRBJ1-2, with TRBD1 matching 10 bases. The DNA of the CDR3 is TGTGCCAGCAGCGTAGGGCCGGGACAGGGGAATGGCTACACCTTC. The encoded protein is CASSVGPGQGNGYTF.